The source of this TCR beta chain is a study of radiation and T cells in renal cell carcinoma (dated by TCRdb to between 2020 and 2021). With regard to the full study: In total, roughly 53 samples underwent TCR beta sequencing: around 25 tumors plus 27 peripheral blood samples. In the approximately 49 samples combined, 4,016,671 unique CDR3 nucleotide sequences were found, encoding roughly 2,500,000 unique CDR3 amino acid sequences. The paper's findings and limits, for the study overall: Because only small tumor regions of approximately 1 g were available, intratumoral heterogeneity was not captured. In blood, the top tumor clonotypes increased between baseline and 2 weeks post-radiation and then shrank by 4 weeks, which suggests that tumor-resident clones expanded only transiently. Because pretreatment tumor biopsies were not available, the study could not determine whether clonotypes were already present within the tumor at baseline. Compared with controls, irradiated tumors had higher TCR clonality, as the top 100 clonotypes made up an average of about 50% of the repertoire, versus about 40% in nephrectomy-only tumors. Compared with control tumors, irradiated tumors had a greater number of dominant CDR3 motifs, and those motifs took up a bigger portion of the repertoire. The single-armed trial design could not address effects of radiation dose or scheduling on the TCR repertoire.

The time point label, as the study defines it: tumor resected at nephrectomy. The treatment or condition label for this specimen denotes: 15 Gy SBRT to primary tumor, nephrectomy 4 weeks later. Samples were obtained from a clinical trial, in which 15 Gy stereotactic body radiation therapy was delivered to primary renal cell carcinomas and nephrectomy was performed 4 weeks later. All patients had renal cell carcinoma with clear cell pathology. The tumors were dissociated mechanically, digested with collagenase/hyaluronidase at 37 degrees C, processed in gentleMACS C tubes, and kept in liquid nitrogen. The QIAamp DNA Blood Mini Kit (Qiagen) was used to prepare genomic DNA for TCR sequencing. The analyses included only samples that passed all quality control checks. TCR beta libraries were generated from genomic DNA with the immunoSEQ kit, following the manufacturer's recommendations. Library preparation used a first multiplex PCR with proprietary primers, then a second PCR adding unique barcodes, with bead cleanups after each round. Each sample batch included a kit-provided positive control reaction and a negative control reaction. The final libraries were assessed on an Agilent 4200 TapeStation D1000 ScreenTape, pooled by volume, and quantified by qPCR. Sequencing was performed on an Illumina NextSeq500 with a MidOutput 150-cycle cartridge, and 156 Read1 and 15 Index1 cycles were run with kit custom primers. The pooled library was loaded at roughly 0.98 pM with a roughly 22% PhiX control spike-in. Per the authors' processing: The vendor-processed data were analyzed in R, and a clonotype was defined as all T cells that share the same CDR3 nucleotide sequence. In the clone abundance analyses, frequencies in each sample were normalized to that sample's 10,000 most abundant clones. Public T cell clones, averaging fewer than five per sample, were removed before analysis. The dominant motif analysis was done with ImmunoMap using the PAM10 matrix, a gap penalty of 30, and a homology threshold of 0.3, and motifs with a cumulative frequency of at least 0.01 were considered dominant. A difference in abundance of at least 32-fold between compartments was used to define tumor-enriched and baseline blood-enriched clonotypes. Tumor-blood repertoire similarity was measured with the Baroni-Urbani and Buser coefficient, and groups were compared using two-tailed Wilcoxon tests in R. Here the immuneACCESS table is served through TCRdb, limited to in-frame sequences with V and J called. Missing clones are a known gap in these copies; in checked studies unresolved V genes cover under half, and the rest lacks a known reason. V, J and clone size are those of that table, while D and trimming were read from the DNA. Present in this sample are roughly 9,600 clones, roughly 60% of which were seen just once. Of the sample, around 15% is held by the ten largest clones.

The germline V gene (reference sequence) gives CDR1 as LNHNV and CDR2 as YYDKDF. The CDR3 numbers 17 residues from cysteine through phenylalanine. The read is trimmed to its CDR3 DNA, 51 bases read in frame from base 1. V ends up 4 bases short and J 2 bases short, with an unmatched junction base count of 7. Points on this clone: This receptor's antigen is unknown. Base qualities are not at hand, and no much larger clone is one base apart.

This chain is built from TRBV15 and TRBJ2-3; TRBD2 aligns with 12 central bases. This clonotype was sampled from a woman aged 45-59 years with renal cell carcinoma. Source: tumor tissue, taken from a patient whose treatment included radiotherapy and nephrectomy. The encoded CDR3 is CATSTRTSGVDTDTQYF. In nucleotide form, the sequence is TGTGCCACCAGCACCCGGACTAGCGGGGTCGACACAGATACGCAGTATTTT.